A single sample gave rise to the 10 T cell receptor beta chains below, sequenced in a study of blood T cell repertoires in COVID-19. Libraries were prepared by immunoSEQ multiplex PCR; TCRdb keeps only in-frame clonotypes and omits some of them. The repertoire has over 200,000 clones, 88% of them found once; the top ten carry under 0.95%. The material sequenced was peripheral blood. These receptors all come from a woman aged 25 to 39 with acute or convalescent COVID-19.

This chain uses TRBV6-2 or TRBV6-3 with TRBJ1-5; the match to TRBD1 covers 8 bases. V was pared by 2 bases and J by 3 bases, with 9 bases of the junction left unmatched. The CDR3 totals 17 residues. CDR1 is MNHEY and CDR2 is SVGEGT in the germline V gene. The CDR3 spells CASSYLGTGILNQPQHF. CDR3 coding DNA: TGTGCCAGCAGTTACCTGGGGACAGGAATTCTCAATCAGCCCCAGCATTTT.

The V gene is TRBV27, the J gene TRBJ2-1; 9 bases are a match to TRBD1. The CDR3 consists of 16 residues. After removal of 2 bases from V and 6 bases from J, the junction contained 8 bases not matched to a gene. Germline V gene data show CDR1 as MNHEY and CDR2 as SMNVEV (reference sequence). The CDR3 DNA is TGTGCCAGCAGTTTAGGAAGGACAGGGGCCCTCAATGAGCAGTTCTTC. It is translated as CASSLGRTGALNEQFF.

The V call is TRBV6-5, the J call TRBJ1-2; 7 bases line up with TRBD1. V was clipped by 0 bases and J by 5 bases; unmatched bases: 6. The CDR3 runs 15 residues. Germline CDR1 and CDR2: MNHEY and SVGAGI. The CDR3 coding sequence is TGTGCCAGCAGTTACTCCCTCGCGACAGGGTATGGCTACACCTTC. Protein sequence: CASSYSLATGYGYTF.

The chain couples TRBV5-1 to TRBJ2-7; 10 positions agree with TRBD2. This CDR3 has 16 amino acids. After removal of 5 bases from V and 4 bases from J, the junction contained 12 bases not matched to a gene. Germline lookup yields CDR1 SGHRS and CDR2 YFSETQ. In DNA form, the CDR3 reads TGCGCCAGCAGTCCGCTGACTAGCGGGCAGCAGTACGAGCAGTACTTC. Translating it yields CASSPLTSGQQYEQYF.

The chain carries TRBV7-2 and TRBJ1-5; no reliable D call. V was clipped by 0 bases and J by 1 base, with 7 bases between them. The CDR3 spans 15 residues. Germline V CDR1 and CDR2: SGHTA, FQGNSA. In nucleotides, the CDR3 is TGTGCCAGCAGCTTAGCGGGAGGGAGCAATCAGCCCCAGCATTTT. This gives the protein CASSLAGGSNQPQHF. The full variable domain, in which reference TRBV7-2 and TRBJ1-5 provide the parts outside the CDR3, is GAGVSQSPSNKVTEKGKDVELRCDPISGHTALYWYRQSLGQGLEFLIYFQGNSAPDKSGLPSDRFSAERTGGSVSTLTIQRTQQEDSAVYLCASSLAGGSNQPQHFGDGTRLSIL.

This clone was counted between two and nine times. The same CDR3 also results from other DNA sequences found in this sample. The V gene is TRBV11-2, the J gene TRBJ2-7, with no clear D. Looked up from germline, CDR1 is SGHAT and CDR2 is FQNNGV. Trimming shortened V by 4 bases and J by 2 bases, and 3 bases separated the two germline ends. This CDR3 comprises 11 residues. The CDR3 reads CASSSTYEQYF. CDR3 in DNA: TGTGCCAGCAGCTCCACCTACGAGCAGTACTTC.

The gene calls are TRBV29-1 and TRBJ1-5; D might be TRBD1 (5 bases). The V end lost 5 bases, the J end lost 1 base, and 18 bases lay between the germline ends. In germline, CDR1 is SQVTM, CDR2 ANQGSEA. The CDR3 consists of 16 residues. CDR3 amino acids: CSVLLSGGVSNQPQHF. The CDR3 bases are TGCAGCGTTCTCCTCTCTGGGGGGGTAAGCAATCAGCCCCAGCATTTT.

The chain couples TRBV6-5 to TRBJ1-1; D remains unclear. Trimming left V 8 bases short and J 1 base short, with 8 bases between. Germline assignment: CDR1 MNHEY and CDR2 SVGAGI. The CDR3 consists of 12 residues. In DNA form, the CDR3 reads TGTGCCAGCCCCCGCGGGAACACTGAAGCTTTCTTT. Translating it yields CASPRGNTEAFF.

The CDR3 spells CASSISGIYEQYF. CDR3 DNA: TGTGCCAGCAGCATTAGCGGGATCTACGAGCAGTACTTC. The chain links TRBV5-6 to TRBJ2-7; TRBD2 aligns across 8 bases. The CDR3 covers 13 residues. Germline trimming cut 4 bases from V and 3 bases from J; bases unmatched to any gene: 3. Germline V gene lookup returns CDR1 SGHDT and CDR2 YYEEEE.

The chain carries TRBV5-6 and TRBJ2-1, with TRBD2 identical over 7 bases. The CDR3 extends over 16 amino acids. V trimming: 2 bases; J trimming: 8 bases; junction bases outside the gene matches: 13. Per the germline V gene, CDR1 is SGHDT and CDR2 is YYEEEE. The CDR3 nucleotides are TGTGCCAGCAGCTTCGGGTTGCGGGAGAAAGACGATGAGCAGTTCTTC. Protein sequence: CASSFGLREKDDEQFF.